The 12 T cell receptor beta chains reported below all come from one sample, sequenced in a study of T-cell memory formation after mild COVID-19. TCRdb used MiXCR to reprocess the 5' RACE reads, holding one entry per CDR3 protein. This sample has about 600,000 distinct CDR3 sequences; approximately 21% occur once, and the top ten carry around 7.7%. Material: PBMCs or a T cell subset sorted from them (not recorded which). All receptors come from an adult woman who had mild COVID-19 (a few samples of this study predate the infection). Cell type and time point are not known.

This clonotype was seen a few times. CDR3 sequence: CRPGGGRNTEAFF. The CDR3 region has the DNA TGCAGACCCGGGGGGGGTCGGAACACTGAAGCTTTCTTT. This chain connects TRBV20-1 to TRBJ1-1; tentatively, D is TRBD1 (5 bases). This CDR3 region has 13 residues. Germline V gene data show CDR1 as DFQATT and CDR2 as SNEGSKA (reference sequence).

V and J are TRBV7-3 and TRBJ2-1, with 8 bases aligning to TRBD2. The germline gives CDR1 SGHTA, CDR2 FQGTGA. V lost 5 bases, J lost 7 bases, and 7 bases stayed unmatched. CDR3 size: 14 residues. CDR3 loop: CASSPGGPRNEQFF. The CDR3, as DNA: TGTGCCAGCAGCCCGGGAGGGCCTAGGAATGAGCAGTTCTTC.

This clonotype was recorded a few times. This chain links TRBV12-3 or TRBV12-4 with TRBJ2-7, with D perhaps matching TRBD1 (6 bases). This CDR3 contains 14 residues. Trimming took off 6 bases at V and 5 bases at J, with 17 bases between the two ends. The CDR3 loop is CASRVTGSSHEQYF. As DNA, the CDR3 is TGTGCCAGCAGGGTGACAGGTTCGAGCCACGAGCAGTACTTC.

This clonotype was observed a handful of times. This chain joins TRBV7-9 and TRBJ2-3; D gene uncertain. V was pared by 3 bases and J by 2 bases, with 9 bases between. The CDR3 totals 14 residues. Looked up from germline, CDR1 is SEHNR and CDR2 is FQNEAQ (reference sequence). In nucleotides, the CDR3 is TGTGCCAGCAGCTTGATCGGTTACACAGATACGCAGTATTTT. Its translation: CASSLIGYTDTQYF.

This clonotype was seen more than once but under ten times. This chain uses TRBV15 with TRBJ2-1; 10 bases are shared with TRBD2. The J segment lost 2 bases and the V segment lost 5 bases, leaving 6 bases of the junction unmatched. CDR1 is LNHNV and CDR2 is YYDKDF in the germline V gene (reference sequence). The CDR3 is 16 amino acids. CDR3 region: CATSGEREGPYNEQFF. In DNA, the CDR3 is TGTGCCACCAGCGGGGAGCGGGAGGGCCCCTACAATGAGCAGTTCTTC.

The gene calls are TRBV4-3 and TRBJ2-3; 12 nucleotides line up with TRBD2. The V gene's germline CDR1 is LGHNA and CDR2 YSLEER. With V trimmed by 1 base and J by 4 bases, 15 bases remained unmatched. The CDR3 is made up of 20 amino acids. The CDR3 loop is CASSQVPSGRAIGRPDTQYF. In DNA form, the CDR3 reads TGCGCCAGCAGCCAAGTTCCTAGCGGGAGGGCCATCGGCCGTCCAGATACGCAGTATTTT.

This clonotype was found a few times. The chain links TRBV15 to TRBJ2-2; D may be TRBD1 (5 bases). The CDR3 has 14 amino acids. V lost 4 bases to trimming and J lost 2 bases, with 8 bases between them. Germline V gene data show CDR1 as LNHNV and CDR2 as YYDKDF (reference sequence). The CDR3 protein is CATSTGINTGELFF. The CDR3 DNA reads TGTGCCACCAGCACAGGGATTAACACCGGGGAGCTGTTTTTT.

The chain couples TRBV9 to TRBJ2-1; D perhaps matches TRBD2 (5 bases). The CDR3 consists of 14 residues. Trimming removed 3 bases at V and 6 bases at J, with 13 bases between. Germline CDR1 and CDR2: SGDLS and YYNGEE. CDR3: CASSGAGSFNEQFF. Here the CDR3 DNA reads TGTGCCAGCAGCGGGGCGGGCTCATTCAATGAGCAGTTCTTC.

This clonotype turned up a few times. The chain is built from TRBV6-2 or TRBV6-3 and TRBJ2-5, with TRBD1 matching 7 bases. Losses at the gene ends were 2 bases for V and 1 base for J; bases not matched to a gene: 4. CDR1 is MNHEY, CDR2 SVGEGT, per germline. The CDR3 is 15 amino acids. DNA of the CDR3: TGTGCCAGCAGTTACCACTGGACAGGCCAAGAGACCCAGTACTTC. Its translation is CASSYHWTGQETQYF.

The CDR3 protein is CASTRGLAGSEQFF. The CDR3 bases are TGTGCCAGCACAAGGGGGCTAGCGGGAAGTGAGCAGTTCTTC. V and J are TRBV14 and TRBJ2-1; 9 bases match TRBD2. This CDR3 contains 14 residues. In germline, CDR1 is SGHDN, CDR2 FVKESK. V lost 7 bases, J lost 9 bases, and 10 bases stayed unmatched. The entire variable domain, with the rest obtained from reference TRBV14 and TRBJ2-1, is as follows: EAGVTQFPSHSVIEKGQTVTLRCDPISGHDNLYWYRRVMGKEIKFLLHFVKESKQDESGMPNNRFLAERTGGTYSTLKVQPAELEDSGVYFCASTRGLAGSEQFFGPGTRLTVL.

This clonotype has just a few counts. The rearrangement links TRBV24-1 to TRBJ2-5; tentatively, D is TRBD1 (5 bases). Trimming cost V 4 bases and J 5 bases, with 13 bases left between them. This CDR3 comprises 14 residues. Germline CDR1 KGHDR, CDR2 SFDVKD. The CDR3 protein is CATSDPTGDETQYF. The CDR3 DNA reads as TGTGCCACCAGTGACCCAACAGGAGACGAGACCCAGTACTTC.

This clonotype turned up a few times. This chain uses TRBV4-1 with TRBJ1-1; D is undetermined. The CDR3 spans 15 residues. Germline assignment: CDR1 MGHRA and CDR2 YSYEKL. The V end was cut by 0 bases, the J end by 0 bases, with 8 bases between. The DNA of the CDR3 is TGCGCCAGCAGCCAAGAGGGCAGCCTGAACACTGAAGCTTTCTTT. Translated: CASSQEGSLNTEAFF.